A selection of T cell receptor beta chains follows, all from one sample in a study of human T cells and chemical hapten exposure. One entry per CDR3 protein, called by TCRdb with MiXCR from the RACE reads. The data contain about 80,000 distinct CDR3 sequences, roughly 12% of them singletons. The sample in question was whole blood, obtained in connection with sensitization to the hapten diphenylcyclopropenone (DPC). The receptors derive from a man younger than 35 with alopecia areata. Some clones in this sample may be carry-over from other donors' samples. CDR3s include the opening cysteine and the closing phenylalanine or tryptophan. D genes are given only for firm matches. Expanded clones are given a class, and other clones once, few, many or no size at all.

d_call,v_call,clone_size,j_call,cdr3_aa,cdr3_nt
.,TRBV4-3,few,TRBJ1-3,CASSQDRGLAGNTIYF,TGCGCCAGCAGCCAAGATCGGGGGCTCGCAGGAAACACCATATATTTT
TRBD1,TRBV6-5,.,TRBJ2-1,CASSYSGQGLYLNEQFF,TGTGCCAGCAGTTACTCCGGACAGGGTTTGTACTTGAATGAGCAGTTCTTC
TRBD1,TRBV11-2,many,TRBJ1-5,CASSLRGQGLSNQPQHF,TGTGCCAGCAGCTTGAGGGGACAGGGGCTCAGCAATCAGCCCCAGCATTTT
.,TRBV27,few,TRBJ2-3,CASRERSRDTQYF,TGTGCCAGCCGAGAAAGGTCGAGAGATACGCAGTATTTT
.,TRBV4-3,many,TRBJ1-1,CASSPEDRSMRGLDTEAFF,TGCGCCAGCAGCCCAGAAGACAGGTCAATGCGAGGTTTGGACACTGAAGCTTTCTTT
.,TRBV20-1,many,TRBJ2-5,CSASGGQQETQYF,TGCAGTGCTAGTGGCGGCCAGCAGGAGACCCAGTACTTC
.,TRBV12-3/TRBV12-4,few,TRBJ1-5,CASSSYYLSNQPQHF,TGTGCCAGCAGTTCCTACTACCTTAGCAATCAGCCCCAGCATTTT
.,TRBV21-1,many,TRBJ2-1,CASSGTSGEQFF,TGTGCCAGCTCCGGGACTAGTGGTGAGCAGTTCTTC
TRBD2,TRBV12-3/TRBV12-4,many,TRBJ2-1,CASSPGLAGVVEQFF,TGTGCCAGCAGCCCTGGACTAGCGGGTGTAGTGGAGCAGTTCTTC
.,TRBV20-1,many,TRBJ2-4,CSPQPGERNIQYF,TGCAGTCCCCAACCCGGGGAGAGAAACATTCAGTACTTC
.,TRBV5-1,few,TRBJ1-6,CASSLELGGHSPLHF,TGCGCCAGCAGCTTGGAATTGGGAGGGCATTCACCCCTCCACTTT
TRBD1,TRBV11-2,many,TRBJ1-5,CASSPDRANQPQHF,TGTGCCAGCAGCCCGGACAGGGCAAATCAGCCCCAGCATTTT
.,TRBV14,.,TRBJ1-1,CASSQIGGSEAFF,TGTGCCAGCAGCCAAATCGGGGGTTCCGAAGCTTTCTTT
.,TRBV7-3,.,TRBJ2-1,CASSVRENEQFF,TGTGCCAGCAGCGTCAGGGAGAATGAGCAGTTCTTC
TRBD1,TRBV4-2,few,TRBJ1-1,CASSQDTRSFLDRGKTEAFF,TGTGCCAGCAGCCAAGATACCAGAAGTTTTTTGGACAGGGGGAAAACTGAAGCTTTCTTT
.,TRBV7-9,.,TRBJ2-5,CASSRNHVKEGGETQYF,TGTGCCAGCAGCCGGAACCACGTTAAGGAAGGGGGGGAGACCCAGTACTTC
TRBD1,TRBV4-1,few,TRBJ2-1,CASSQGGQGGYNEQFF,TGCGCCAGCAGCCAAGGAGGACAGGGTGGCTACAATGAGCAGTTCTTC
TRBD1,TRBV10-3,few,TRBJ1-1,CAISEAGTGDLNTEAFF,TGTGCCATCAGTGAGGCCGGGACAGGGGATTTGAACACTGAAGCTTTCTTT
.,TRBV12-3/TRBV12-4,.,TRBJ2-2,CASSLSGTNTGELFF,TGTGCCAGCAGTTTATCAGGGACCAACACCGGGGAGCTGTTTTTT
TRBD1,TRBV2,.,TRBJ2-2,CASSLDRGGGELFF,TGTGCCAGCAGTTTGGACAGGGGAGGCGGGGAGCTGTTTTTT
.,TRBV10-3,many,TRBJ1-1,CAISDAPWENTEAFF,TGTGCCATCAGTGATGCCCCCTGGGAGAACACTGAAGCTTTCTTT
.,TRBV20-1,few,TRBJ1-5,CSATDSDQPQHF,TGCAGTGCGACGGACTCGGACCAGCCCCAGCATTTT
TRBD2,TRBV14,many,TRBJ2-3,CASSQARGRADTQYF,TGTGCCAGCAGCCAAGCGCGGGGGAGAGCAGATACGCAGTATTTT
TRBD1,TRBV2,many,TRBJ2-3,CASKGTASTDTQYF,TGTGCCAGCAAAGGGACAGCTAGCACAGATACGCAGTATTTT
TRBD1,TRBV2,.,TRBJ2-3,CASSAGTGTDTQYF,TGTGCCAGCAGTGCTGGGACAGGGACAGATACGCAGTATTTT
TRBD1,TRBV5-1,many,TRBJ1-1,CASSLDRGRLTEAFF,TGCGCCAGCAGCTTGGACAGGGGGCGACTTACTGAAGCTTTCTTT
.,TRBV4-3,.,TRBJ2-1,CASSRMFTTFNEQFF,TGCGCCAGCAGCCGAATGTTTACGACCTTTAATGAGCAGTTCTTC
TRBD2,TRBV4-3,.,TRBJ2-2,CASSQDRAGVGSAGELFF,TGCGCCAGCAGCCAAGATCGGGCGGGGGTCGGATCCGCCGGGGAGCTGTTTTTT
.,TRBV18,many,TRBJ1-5,CASSKTRQGHSSNQPQHF,TGTGCCAGCTCGAAGACTCGGCAGGGCCATTCGAGCAATCAGCCCCAGCATTTT
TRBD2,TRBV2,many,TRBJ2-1,CASSDELAGAYNEQFF,TGTGCCAGCAGTGACGAACTAGCGGGGGCTTACAATGAGCAGTTCTTC
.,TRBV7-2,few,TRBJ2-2,CASSLQSTTGELFF,TGTGCCAGCAGCTTACAGTCGACGACCGGGGAGCTGTTTTTT
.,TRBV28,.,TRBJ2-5,CASSRTLGEETQYF,TGTGCCAGCAGTCGTACACTTGGGGAAGAGACCCAGTACTTC
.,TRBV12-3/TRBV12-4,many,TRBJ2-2,CASSTGTGELFF,TGTGCCAGCTCCACCGGGACCGGGGAGCTGTTTTTT
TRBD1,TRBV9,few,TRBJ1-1,CASSGTGVVTEAFF,TGTGCCAGCAGCGGGACAGGGGTCGTCACTGAAGCTTTCTTT
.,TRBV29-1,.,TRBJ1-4,CSVDPGGTNEKLFF,TGCAGCGTTGATCCCGGGGGAACTAATGAAAAACTGTTTTTT
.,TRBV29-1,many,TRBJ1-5,CSVETARNQPQHF,TGCAGCGTTGAAACGGCTCGCAATCAGCCCCAGCATTTT
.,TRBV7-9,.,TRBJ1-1,CASSLAVPEAFF,TGTGCCAGCAGCTTAGCGGTCCCTGAAGCTTTCTTT
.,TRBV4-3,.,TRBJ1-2,CASSQDGLFKYGYTF,TGCGCCAGCAGCCAAGACGGATTATTCAAGTATGGCTACACCTTC
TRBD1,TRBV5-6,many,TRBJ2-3,CASSFFQGADTQYF,TGTGCCAGCAGCTTTTTCCAGGGGGCAGATACGCAGTATTTT
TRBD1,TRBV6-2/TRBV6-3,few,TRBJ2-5,CASRKTGGGETQYF,TGTGCCAGCAGAAAGACAGGGGGAGGAGAGACCCAGTACTTC
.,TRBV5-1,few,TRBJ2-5,CASSFPGTQYF,TGCGCCAGCAGCTTTCCCGGGACCCAGTACTTC
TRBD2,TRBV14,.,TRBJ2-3,CASSRPGLVVGDTQYF,TGTGCCAGCAGCAGACCGGGACTAGTGGTTGGAGATACGCAGTATTTT
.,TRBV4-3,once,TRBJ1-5,CASSQDAGQPQHF,TGCGCCAGCAGCCAAGATGCGGGGCAGCCCCAGCATTTT
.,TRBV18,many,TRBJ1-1,CASSQNRGDLNTEAFF,TGTGCCAGCTCTCAAAATAGGGGGGATTTGAACACTGAAGCTTTCTTT
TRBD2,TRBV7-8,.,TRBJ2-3,CASSLKRLAGATDTQYF,TGTGCCAGCAGCTTAAAGCGACTAGCGGGGGCGACAGATACGCAGTATTTT
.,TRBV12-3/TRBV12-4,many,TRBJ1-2,CASRGDSNYGYTF,TGTGCCAGCAGGGGCGACTCTAACTATGGCTACACCTTC
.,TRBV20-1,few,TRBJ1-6,CSARDSNSPLHF,TGCAGTGCCCGGGATTCCAATTCACCCCTCCACTTT
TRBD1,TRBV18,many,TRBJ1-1,CASSPRDRGNTEAFF,TGTGCCAGCTCACCGAGGGACAGGGGAAACACTGAAGCTTTCTTT
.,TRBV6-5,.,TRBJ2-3,CASSVHSTDTQYF,TGTGCCAGCAGTGTCCATAGCACAGATACGCAGTATTTT
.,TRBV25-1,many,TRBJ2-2,CASSPDIANTGELFF,TGTGCCAGCAGCCCCGACATCGCGAACACCGGGGAGCTGTTTTTT
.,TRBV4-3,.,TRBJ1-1,CASSQVGTVGEAFF,TGCGCCAGCAGCCAAGTCGGGACGGTTGGTGAAGCTTTCTTT
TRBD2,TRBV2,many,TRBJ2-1,CASSLVRGGTYNEQFF,TGTGCCAGCAGCCTCGTAAGGGGAGGGACCTACAATGAGCAGTTCTTC
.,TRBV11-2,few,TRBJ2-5,CASSAGLVETQYF,TGTGCCAGCAGCGCCGGACTGGTGGAGACCCAGTACTTC
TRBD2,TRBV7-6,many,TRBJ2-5,CASSLDNAGEREETQYF,TGTGCCAGCAGCTTAGACAATGCGGGGGAGAGGGAAGAGACCCAGTACTTC
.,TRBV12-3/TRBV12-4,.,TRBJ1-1,CASSSLGVNTEAFF,TGTGCCAGCAGTTCCCTCGGGGTGAACACTGAAGCTTTCTTT